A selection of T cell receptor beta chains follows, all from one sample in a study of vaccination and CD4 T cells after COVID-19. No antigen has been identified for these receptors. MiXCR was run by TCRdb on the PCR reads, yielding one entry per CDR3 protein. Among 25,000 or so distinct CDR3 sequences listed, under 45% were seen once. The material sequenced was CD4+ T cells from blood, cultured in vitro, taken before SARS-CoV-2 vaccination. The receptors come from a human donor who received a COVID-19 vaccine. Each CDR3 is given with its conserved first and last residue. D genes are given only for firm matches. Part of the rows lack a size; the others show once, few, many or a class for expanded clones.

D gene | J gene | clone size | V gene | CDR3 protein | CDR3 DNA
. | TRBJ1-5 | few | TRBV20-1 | CSASSDLTQPQHF | TGCAGTGCTAGCTCCGACCTAACTCAGCCCCAGCATTTT
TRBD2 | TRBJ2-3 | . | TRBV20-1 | CSARGLAGYTDTQYF | TGCAGTGCTAGAGGACTAGCGGGGTACACAGATACGCAGTATTTT
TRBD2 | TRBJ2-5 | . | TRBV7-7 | CASSLRAERGAQETQYF | TGTGCCAGCAGCTTAAGGGCGGAGCGGGGGGCTCAAGAGACCCAGTACTTC
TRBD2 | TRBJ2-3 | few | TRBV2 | CASSEALPGSGGETDTQYF | TGTGCCAGCAGTGAAGCGCTTCCGGGCAGCGGGGGGGAAACAGATACGCAGTATTTT
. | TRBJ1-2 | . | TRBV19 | CASSIVLANYGYTF | TGTGCCAGTAGTATAGTTTTGGCTAACTATGGCTACACCTTC
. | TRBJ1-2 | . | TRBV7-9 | CASSLAEAGSDGYTF | TGTGCCAGCAGCTTAGCTGAGGCAGGTAGTGATGGCTACACCTTC
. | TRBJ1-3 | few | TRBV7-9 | CASSLRSVLLSGNTIYF | TGTGCCAGCAGCTTGCGCTCAGTGCTGCTCTCTGGAAACACCATATATTTT
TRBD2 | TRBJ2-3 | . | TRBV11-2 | CATRGADSTDTQYF | TGTGCCACGCGGGGGGCCGACAGCACAGATACGCAGTATTTT
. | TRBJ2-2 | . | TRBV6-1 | CASSARQQGIPGELFF | TGTGCCAGCAGCGCCCGGCAACAGGGAATCCCCGGGGAGCTGTTTTTT
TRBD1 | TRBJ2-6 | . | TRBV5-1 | CASSLTGGTGANVLTF | TGCGCCAGCTCATTGACAGGGGGCACTGGGGCCAACGTCCTGACTTTC
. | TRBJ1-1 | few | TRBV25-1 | CASSEPTRNTEAFF | TGTGCCAGCAGTGAACCCACAAGGAACACTGAAGCTTTCTTT
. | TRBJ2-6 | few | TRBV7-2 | CASSYPSGANVLTF | TGTGCCAGCAGCTATCCTTCTGGGGCCAACGTCCTGACTTTC
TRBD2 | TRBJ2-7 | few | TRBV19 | CASKGTSENSYEQYF | TGTGCCAGTAAGGGGACTAGCGAAAACTCCTACGAGCAGTACTTC
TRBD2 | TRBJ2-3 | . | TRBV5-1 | CASSRQRGGATDTQYF | TGCGCCAGCAGCAGACAGCGGGGGGGCGCCACAGATACGCAGTATTTT
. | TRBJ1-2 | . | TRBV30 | CAWSDITMGYTF | TGTGCCTGGAGTGATATTACAATGGGCTACACCTTC
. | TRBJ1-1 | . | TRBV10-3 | CAISSSPNTEAFF | TGTGCCATCAGTTCTTCCCCGAACACTGAAGCTTTCTTT
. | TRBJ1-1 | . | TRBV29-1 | CSVEETRVEGLDTEAFF | TGCAGCGTTGAAGAGACAAGGGTCGAAGGTTTGGACACTGAAGCTTTCTTT
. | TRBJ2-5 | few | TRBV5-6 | CASSLYSGLYQETQYF | TGTGCCAGCAGCTTGTATTCAGGGCTGTACCAAGAGACCCAGTACTTC
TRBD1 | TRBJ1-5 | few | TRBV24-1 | CATMMSGGGNQPQHF | TGTGCCACCATGATGTCAGGGGGCGGCAATCAGCCCCAGCATTTT
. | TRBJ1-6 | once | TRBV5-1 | CASSLEDSPLHF | TGCGCCAGCAGCTTGGAGGATTCACCCCTCCACTTT
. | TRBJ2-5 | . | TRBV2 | CASSESLSGYETQYF | TGTGCCAGCAGTGAATCCCTCTCAGGGTATGAGACCCAGTACTTC
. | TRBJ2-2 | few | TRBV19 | CASSTLRGTGELFF | TGTGCCAGTAGTACCCTGAGGGGCACCGGGGAGCTGTTTTTT
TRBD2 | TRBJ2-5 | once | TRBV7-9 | CASSLARLAGSKIQETQYF | TGTGCCAGCAGCTTAGCGAGACTAGCGGGGAGCAAGATCCAAGAGACCCAGTACTTC
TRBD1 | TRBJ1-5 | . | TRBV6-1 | CASSEQGRQPQHF | TGTGCCAGCAGCGAACAGGGGCGGCAGCCCCAGCATTTT
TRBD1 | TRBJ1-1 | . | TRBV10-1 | CASRDGQGAEAFF | TGCGCCAGCAGAGACGGACAGGGGGCTGAAGCTTTCTTT